These 24 T cell receptor beta chains came from one sample sequenced in a study of OX40 agonist ivuxolimab in advanced cancers. The table came from immunoSEQ multiplex PCR; TCRdb's copy has only in-frame clones and leaves some out. Found here are 55,000 or so clones, about nine tenths of them singletons; the top ten hold 5.5% to 7%. The sample in question was CD4+ or CD8+ T cells sorted from blood, obtained in a trial of the OX40 agonist ivuxolimab. The origin of the receptors is an adult with an advanced solid tumor such as melanoma, head and neck, liver or kidney cancer.

This chain connects TRBV19 to TRBJ2-2, with a weak D call TRBD2 (5 bases). CDR1 and CDR2 (germline): LNHDA, SQIVND (reference sequence). The CDR3 extends over 14 amino acids. With 1 base removed from V and 5 bases from J, the gap between germline ends came to 8 bases. CDR3 amino acids: CASSIGGRTGELFF. Written as DNA, the CDR3 is TGTGCCAGTAGTATAGGAGGGAGAACCGGGGAGCTGTTTTTT.

This sequence joins TRBV6-5 and TRBJ2-7; possibly TRBD1 for D (6 bases). The CDR3 loop spans 15 amino acids. Germline V CDR1 and CDR2: MNHEY, SVGAGI. V was pared by 4 bases and J by 3 bases, with 16 bases between. Here the CDR3 reads CASSSPWTANYEQYF. CDR3 DNA sequence: TGTGCCAGCAGTTCCCCATGGACAGCCAACTACGAGCAGTACTTC.

J is TRBJ2-3 and V is TRBV7-3, with 12 bases aligning to TRBD2. V trimming: 5 bases; J trimming: 2 bases; junction bases outside the gene matches: 5. CDR3 length: 16 amino acids. Germline CDR1 and CDR2: SGHTA and FQGTGA. The CDR3 nucleotides read TGTGCCAGCAGCCTACGGACTAGCGGGGTCACAGATACGCAGTATTTT. Residues: CASSLRTSGVTDTQYF.

This chain links TRBV5-1 with TRBJ2-1; 7 bases fit TRBD2. This CDR3 contains 14 residues. V lost 1 base, J lost 7 bases, and 5 bases stayed unmatched. Germline V gives CDR1 SGHRS, CDR2 YFSETQ. The CDR3 spells CASSLSGVVNEQFF. The CDR3 region has the DNA TGCGCCAGCAGCTTGAGCGGGGTTGTGAATGAGCAGTTCTTC.

V gene TRBV2 combines with J gene TRBJ1-2; D remains ambiguous. Germline lookup yields CDR1 SNHLY and CDR2 FYNNEI. This CDR3 has 14 residues. The V end lost 2 bases, the J end lost 8 bases, and 15 bases lay between the germline ends. CDR3 nucleotides: TGTGCCAGCAGTGAAATGTGGGTGGTCGTGGGCTACACCTTC. Residues: CASSEMWVVVGYTF.

The chain is built from TRBV19 and TRBJ2-7; D ambiguous. The CDR3 length is 14 residues. V was trimmed by 5 bases and J by 7 bases, leaving 18 bases between them. Germline V gene data show CDR1 as LNHDA and CDR2 as SQIVND (reference sequence). The CDR3 sequence is CASSGRAIIGEQYF. The CDR3 DNA sequence: TGTGCCAGTAGTGGAAGGGCCATCATAGGGGAGCAGTACTTC.

The gene calls are TRBV30 and TRBJ2-7; no clear D gene. In germline, CDR1 is GTSNPN, CDR2 SVGIG (reference sequence). The V gene lost 5 bases and the J gene lost 5 bases, with 10 bases spanning the gap. The CDR3 sequence is 11 residues long. The CDR3 DNA sequence: TGTGCCTGGTCTACTACTAACGAGCAGTACTTC. Translation: CAWSTTNEQYF.

This clone was observed a single time. The gene calls are TRBV7-3 and TRBJ1-2; D gene ambiguous. From germline, CDR1 is SGHTA and CDR2 FQGTGA. V lost 5 bases, J lost 2 bases, and 18 bases lay in between. The CDR3 has 16 residues. The CDR3: CASSNGRVPDNYGYTF. DNA of the CDR3: TGTGCCAGCAGCAATGGAAGGGTCCCAGACAACTATGGCTACACCTTC.

The chain links TRBV28 to TRBJ2-7, with a weak D call TRBD2 (5 bases). Trimming removed 7 bases from V and 6 bases from J, with 13 bases in between. The germline CDR1 and CDR2 sequences are MDHEN and SYDVKM. CDR3 length: 12 residues. The CDR3 nucleotides are TGTGCCAGCAACCTACTAGTCGGCGAGCAGTACTTC. Amino acid sequence: CASNLLVGEQYF.

This clone was counted once. The V gene is TRBV4-3, the J gene TRBJ1-2, with D perhaps TRBD1 (5 bases). V was shortened by 0 bases and J by 10 bases, with 6 bases between the two germline ends. There are 11 residues in the CDR3. Germline V lookup: CDR1 LGHNA, CDR2 YSLEER. In DNA, the CDR3 is TGCGCCAGCAGCCAAGACAGGGCCTACACCTTC. This translates into CASSQDRAYTF.

In this sample, this clone turned up once. V and J are TRBV21-1 and TRBJ1-2. TRBV21-1 is shown as a pseudogene. CDR3 size: 15 residues. For the CDR3, the DNA is TGTCAACTCTCCAGGCCCGGGGGGCGCAACTATGGCTACACCTTC. Translated: CQLSRPGGRNYGYTF.

The V and J genes are TRBV14 and TRBJ1-6; TRBD1 is a possible D gene (6 bases). The CDR3 runs to 18 residues. Deletions cut 3 bases from V and 8 bases from J, with 23 bases between. Germline loops: CDR1 SGHDN, CDR2 FVKESK. The CDR3 loop is CASSQGGRSGASYSPLHF. The CDR3 nucleotides read TGTGCCAGCAGCCAGGGTGGTCGGTCGGGGGCTAGTTATTCACCCCTCCACTTT.

This clone appeared once. The V gene is TRBV9, the J gene TRBJ2-5; no clear D. The V end was cut by 3 bases, the J end by 5 bases, with 11 bases between. CDR3 length: 13 amino acids. Germline CDR1 is SGDLS and CDR2 is YYNGEE. The CDR3 protein is CASSDVAMETQYF. In nucleotides, the CDR3 is TGTGCCAGCAGCGACGTAGCTATGGAGACCCAGTACTTC.

The V and J genes are TRBV5-1 and TRBJ2-3; maybe TRBD2 (5 bases). The CDR3 length is 14 residues. V was pared by 4 bases and J by 5 bases, with 14 bases between. Germline V lookup: CDR1 SGHRS, CDR2 YFSETQ. The CDR3 is CASSGGGVGDTQYF. DNA of the CDR3: TGCGCCAGCAGCGGCGGAGGTGTTGGAGATACGCAGTATTTT.

The rearrangement uses TRBV19 and TRBJ1-6, with D possibly matching TRBD1 (5 bases). From germline, CDR1 is LNHDA and CDR2 SQIVND (reference sequence). This CDR3 has 13 residues. Deletions cut 6 bases from V and 7 bases from J, with 10 bases between. CDR3 nucleotides: TGTGCCAGTAGCGGGGCATCGAATTCACCCCTCCACTTT. This codes for CASSGASNSPLHF.

The V gene is TRBV19, the J gene TRBJ2-3; no reliable D call. Trimming cost V 3 bases and J 4 bases, with 5 bases left between them. The CDR3 is 12 residues long. Germline lookup yields CDR1 LNHDA and CDR2 SQIVND (reference sequence). CDR3 sequence reads: CASSIAADTQYF. DNA of the CDR3: TGTGCCAGTAGTATTGCGGCAGATACGCAGTATTTT.

The gene calls are TRBV5-1 and TRBJ1-2; 7 nucleotides line up with TRBD1. J was trimmed by 6 bases and V by 4 bases; bases with no gene match: 12. Germline-derived CDR1 and CDR2 are SGHRS and YFSETQ. The CDR3 runs 15 residues. The CDR3 spells CASSTLGQWFDGYTF. CDR3 nucleotide sequence: TGCGCCAGCAGCACTCTGGGACAGTGGTTCGATGGCTACACCTTC.

This clone was detected only a few times. This chain uses TRBV6-1 with TRBJ1-1; D unclear. CDR1 is MNHNS, CDR2 SASEGT, per germline. CDR3 size: 13 residues. V lost 8 bases, J lost 1 base, and 11 bases lay in between. The CDR3 DNA reads as TGTGCCAGCCGGCCACGGACGAACACTGAAGCTTTCTTT. This encodes CASRPRTNTEAFF.

The genes are TRBV6-5 and TRBJ2-7, with D maybe TRBD1 (6 bases). The CDR3 runs to 15 residues. The germline V and J ends were trimmed by 6 bases and 0 bases, with 15 bases remaining between them. CDR1 and CDR2 (germline): MNHEY, SVGAGI. The CDR3 DNA follows: TGTGCCAGCAGAGGGGGACCCCACCTCTCCTACGAGCAGTACTTC. Its protein product is CASRGGPHLSYEQYF.

V is TRBV6-1 and J is TRBJ1-5; D is unresolved. Per germline, CDR1 MNHNS and CDR2 SASEGT. The length of the CDR3 is 14 residues. The V and J ends lost 8 bases and 5 bases respectively, with 16 bases between them. CDR3: CASSLQFFDQPQHF. CDR3 sequence (DNA): TGTGCCAGCTCCCTTCAGTTTTTCGATCAGCCCCAGCATTTT.

V and J are TRBV7-9 and TRBJ1-1; the match to TRBD1 covers 8 bases. CDR3 length: 14 amino acids. Germline CDR1 SEHNR, CDR2 FQNEAQ (reference sequence). V lost 5 bases and J lost 0; bases outside the gene matches: 2. The CDR3 coding sequence is TGTGCCAGCAGCGAGACAGGGGTGAACACTGAAGCTTTCTTT. It translates to CASSETGVNTEAFF.

The V call is TRBV6-5, the J call TRBJ1-5; D gene ambiguous. V was cut by 5 bases and J by 5 bases, with 4 bases left in between. This CDR3 spans 11 amino acids. Germline assignment: CDR1 MNHEY and CDR2 SVGAGI. Written as DNA, the CDR3 is TGTGCCAGCAGTGAAGATCAGCCCCAGCATTTT. This codes for CASSEDQPQHF.

A remark on this clone: A read error may be the cause here, since a much bigger clone is one base away. The same CDR3 also results from other DNA sequences found in this sample. The chain links TRBV6-1 to TRBJ1-5; unclear D gene. Trimming removed 2 bases at V and 5 bases at J, with 7 bases between. Per the germline V gene, CDR1 is MNHNS and CDR2 is SASEGT. The CDR3 covers 13 residues. CDR3 loop: CASSELWDQPQHF. DNA for the CDR3: TGTGCCAGCAGTGAACTGTGGGATCAGCCCCAGCATTTT.

The J gene is TRBJ2-2, the V gene TRBV9; no firm D call. This CDR3 comprises 13 residues. Trimming removed 2 bases at V and 4 bases at J, with 6 bases between. Germline CDR1 reads SGDLS; CDR2 reads YYNGEE. The CDR3 spells CASSVGITGELFF. The CDR3 DNA sequence: TGTGCCAGCAGCGTTGGCATCACCGGGGAGCTGTTTTTT. The full variable domain, rest sourced from reference TRBV9 and TRBJ2-2, is DSGVTQTPKHLITATGQRVTLRCSPRSGDLSVYWYQQSLDQGLQFLIQYYNGEERAKGNILERFSAQQFPDLHSELNLSSLELGDSALYFCASSVGITGELFFGEGSRLTVL.